Each of the 25 T cell receptor beta chains below was sequenced from the same sample in a study of T-cell reconstitution after alpha-beta-depleted transplantation in children. Unique molecular identifiers were incorporated into the prepared TCRbeta library. TCRdb fed the PCR reads into MiXCR, producing one record per CDR3 protein. The sample records about 500,000 distinct CDR3 sequences, approximately 30% being singletons. The source was PBMCs from the stem cell graft donor, collected from the stem cell graft. The receptor set was obtained from a human donor who donated a stem cell graft to a child with aplastic anemia.

This clonotype was observed a few times. The J gene is TRBJ2-1, the V gene TRBV6-2 or TRBV6-3; TRBD1 matches at 8 bases. Germline CDR1 is MNHEY and CDR2 is SVGEGT. This CDR3 comprises 17 residues. The V segment lost 0 bases and the J segment 3 bases; nucleotides outside the gene matches: 7. CDR3 protein: CASSYSRTGIYYNEQFF. Written as DNA, the CDR3 is TGTGCCAGCAGTTACTCTCGGACAGGGATTTACTACAATGAGCAGTTCTTC.

This clonotype was observed once. The chain links TRBV4-3 to TRBJ2-1; perhaps D is TRBD1 or TRBD2 (5 bases each). Looked up from germline, CDR1 is LGHNA and CDR2 is YSLEER. The CDR3 loop spans 15 amino acids. V lost 2 bases, J lost 6 bases, and 14 bases lay in between. CDR3 region: CASSQSLGAGNEQFF. The DNA for the CDR3 is TGCGCCAGCAGCCAATCACTCGGGGCTGGCAATGAGCAGTTCTTC.

V usage is TRBV9 and J usage is TRBJ1-2; D may be TRBD1 (6 bases). V lost 5 bases and J 5 bases, leaving 13 bases between the germline ends. CDR1 SGDLS and CDR2 YYNGEE come from the germline V gene. The CDR3 has 13 residues. CDR3 DNA: TGTGCCAGCAGTGCAGGGGTTGATTATGGCTACACCTTC. Translated: CASSAGVDYGYTF. Looking up the rest from reference TRBV9 and TRBJ1-2 gives the full variable domain: DSGVTQTPKHLITATGQRVTLRCSPRSGDLSVYWYQQSLDQGLQFLIQYYNGEERAKGNILERFSAQQFPDLHSELNLSSLELGDSALYFCASSAGVDYGYTFGSGTRLTVV.

V gene TRBV12-5 combines with J gene TRBJ2-3; 8 bases fit TRBD1. Germline lookup yields CDR1 LGHNT and CDR2 FRNRAP. The CDR3 has 18 residues. J was trimmed by 4 bases and V by 0 bases; bases with no gene match: 12. DNA for the CDR3: TGTGCTAGTGGTTTGGTCCTTACAGGACAGGGAGTGGCAGATACGCAGTATTTT. Translated, it gives CASGLVLTGQGVADTQYF. Complete variable domain (other parts from reference TRBV12-5 and TRBJ2-3): DARVTQTPRHKVTEMGQEVTMRCQPILGHNTVFWYRQTMMQGLELLAYFRNRAPLDDSGMPKDRFSAEMPDATLATLKIQPSEPRDSAVYFCASGLVLTGQGVADTQYFGPGTRLTVL.

The rearrangement joins TRBV25-1 to TRBJ1-5; TRBD1 agrees at 8 bases. Unmatched junction bases numbered 6, after V lost 4 bases and J lost 1 base. Per germline, CDR1 MGHDK and CDR2 SYGVNS. The CDR3 is made up of 16 amino acids. The CDR3 region has the DNA TGTGCCAGCAGTGGGCCCGGGACAGGAAGCAATCAGCCCCAGCATTTT. This translates into CASSGPGTGSNQPQHF.

This sequence joins TRBV5-1 and TRBJ2-1; TRBD2 agrees at 13 bases. Losses at the gene ends were 4 bases for V and 0 bases for J; bases not matched to a gene: 10. The CDR3 loop spans 19 amino acids. Germline CDR1 and CDR2: SGHRS and YFSETQ. The CDR3 nucleotides read TGCGCCAGCAGCACACTAGCGGGAGGGCCCCTTTCCTCCTACAATGAGCAGTTCTTC. Amino acids: CASSTLAGGPLSSYNEQFF.

The sample holds a few counts of this clonotype. CDR3 sequence reads: CASRWSDTWYF. In nucleotides, the CDR3 is TGTGCCAGCAGGTGGAGTGACACGTGGTACTTC. V is TRBV6-5 and J is TRBJ2-7, with D uncertain. The CDR3 totals 11 residues. Germline lookup yields CDR1 MNHEY and CDR2 SVGAGI. Between the trimmed V and J ends, which lost 6 bases and 12 bases, there was a span of 15 bases.

Only a few counts were recorded for this clonotype. The chain employs TRBV20-1 and TRBJ2-1; a possible D gene is TRBD2 (6 bases). The CDR3 contains 16 residues. The V gene's germline CDR1 is DFQATT and CDR2 SNEGSKA (reference sequence). V shed 3 bases and J shed 4 bases, with 19 bases lying between them. The CDR3 sequence is CSASTGGEFTYNEQFF. The CDR3 nucleotides read TGCAGTGCTAGCACGGGCGGGGAATTCACTTACAATGAGCAGTTCTTC.

The chain employs TRBV7-9 and TRBJ1-1; tentatively, D is TRBD1 (6 bases). The CDR3 extends over 14 amino acids. Deletions cut 6 bases from V and 4 bases from J, with 15 bases between. Germline V gene sequence: CDR1 SEHNR, CDR2 FQNEAQ (reference sequence). The CDR3 sequence is CASRGASRGTEAFF. CDR3 coding DNA: TGTGCCAGCAGGGGGGCCTCAAGGGGCACTGAAGCTTTCTTT.

The J gene is TRBJ2-4, the V gene TRBV9; D not certain. Germline V gene sequence: CDR1 SGDLS, CDR2 YYNGEE. V was cut by 5 bases and J by 8 bases, with 11 bases left in between. The CDR3 has 12 amino acids. In nucleotides, the CDR3 is TGTGCCAGCAGTACTACGGCGGACATTCAGTACTTC. Translation gives CASSTTADIQYF. Looking up the rest from reference TRBV9 and TRBJ2-4 gives the full variable domain: DSGVTQTPKHLITATGQRVTLRCSPRSGDLSVYWYQQSLDQGLQFLIQYYNGEERAKGNILERFSAQQFPDLHSELNLSSLELGDSALYFCASSTTADIQYFGAGTRLSVL.

This clonotype was found a few times. The rearrangement links TRBV12-3 or TRBV12-4 to TRBJ1-1, with 7 bases identical to TRBD1. This CDR3 spans 14 amino acids. V shed 6 bases and J 1 base; nucleotides not matched to a gene: 5. In DNA, the CDR3 is TGTGCCAGCAGAGGGACAGCCCCGAACACTGAAGCTTTCTTT. Amino acid sequence: CASRGTAPNTEAFF.

The V and J genes are TRBV5-4 and TRBJ2-2; tentatively, D is TRBD1 (5 bases). Germline V gene sequence: CDR1 SGHNT, CDR2 YYREEE (reference sequence). The CDR3 has 13 residues. V lost 3 bases, J lost 4 bases, and 7 bases lay in between. Here the CDR3 DNA reads TGTGCCAGCAGCTCGGACACCACCGGGGAGCTGTTTTTT. Translating it yields CASSSDTTGELFF.

This clonotype was detected only a few times. The rearrangement joins TRBV6-2 or TRBV6-3 to TRBJ2-1; D might be TRBD1 or TRBD2, each matching 5 bases. This CDR3 spans 15 amino acids. The ends were cut back, 0 bases at V and 12 bases at J, with 18 bases in the middle. Germline lookup yields CDR1 MNHEY and CDR2 SVGEGT. Here the CDR3 DNA reads TGTGCCAGCAGTTACTCAAGGGACCCTTTTTGGGGGCAGTTCTTC. Protein product: CASSYSRDPFWGQFF.

The chain has TRBV7-8 and TRBJ1-4, with D unclear. This CDR3 has 13 amino acids. Germline V gene lookup returns CDR1 SGHVS and CDR2 FQNEAQ. V lost 4 bases and J lost 7, with 10 bases in between. CDR3 bases: TGTGCCAGCAGCTGGTCCGGGGTTGAAAAACTGTTTTTT. It is translated as CASSWSGVEKLFF.

The V and J genes are TRBV24-1 and TRBJ1-2, with a possible D match to TRBD1 (5 bases). The CDR3 length is 15 residues. V was shortened by 3 bases and J by 4 bases, with 14 bases between the two germline ends. Germline CDR1 reads KGHDR; CDR2 reads SFDVKD. CDR3 sequence reads: CATSDRGDYGYGYTF. The CDR3 DNA sequence: TGTGCCACCAGTGATCGGGGGGACTATGGCTATGGCTACACCTTC.

The chain carries TRBV5-1 and TRBJ1-3; TRBD1 matches at 10 bases. The CDR3 contains 17 residues. The germline CDR1 and CDR2 sequences are SGHRS and YFSETQ. V shed 3 bases, J shed 4 bases, and the junction held 10 bases outside the gene matches. Here the CDR3 DNA reads TGCGCCAGCAGCTCGACCGGGACAGGGGTAGCGGGAAACACCATATATTTT. Translation: CASSSTGTGVAGNTIYF.

This clonotype was detected a few times. This sequence joins TRBV6-1 and TRBJ2-7, with 14 bases matching TRBD2. Per germline, CDR1 MNHNS and CDR2 SASEGT. This CDR3 is 18 amino acids long. Germline trimming cut 2 bases from V and 0 bases from J; bases unmatched to any gene: 6. The DNA of the CDR3 is TGTGCCAGCAGTGAAAGAGGACTAGCGGGAGGCCTCTCCTACGAGCAGTACGTC. Translated, it gives CASSERGLAGGLSYEQYV.

The V and J genes are TRBV7-9 and TRBJ1-4, with a weak D call TRBD1 (5 bases). Between the trimmed V and J ends, which lost 5 bases and 7 bases, there was a span of 14 bases. From germline, CDR1 is SEHNR and CDR2 FQNEAQ (reference sequence). This CDR3 spans 14 amino acids. The CDR3 DNA reads as TGTGCCAGCAGCACAGGAACATGGCGTGAAAAACTGTTTTTT. Residues: CASSTGTWREKLFF.

The chain joins TRBV20-1 to TRBJ2-1; 10 positions agree with TRBD2. CDR3 length: 17 amino acids. The V and J ends lost 5 bases and 6 bases, in that order; junction bases with no gene match: 16. The germline V gene has CDR1 DFQATT and CDR2 SNEGSKA (reference sequence). The CDR3 DNA reads as TGCAGTGCTCCCCCCTGGAGCCTAGCGGGAGTGGTCAATGAGCAGTTCTTC. It encodes CSAPPWSLAGVVNEQFF.

This clonotype was counted between two and nine times. The chain links TRBV20-1 to TRBJ2-5; 7 nucleotides line up with TRBD1. Trimming took 4 bases from V and 2 from J; bases not matched to a gene: 7. There are 14 residues in the CDR3. Per germline, CDR1 DFQATT and CDR2 SNEGSKA (reference sequence). The CDR3: CSAKITGVQETQYF. CDR3 DNA: TGCAGTGCTAAAATCACAGGGGTACAAGAGACCCAGTACTTC.

This clonotype showed up just a few times. V gene TRBV15 combines with J gene TRBJ2-1, with TRBD2 matching 13 bases. Losses at the gene ends were 1 base for V and 6 bases for J; bases not matched to a gene: 15. The CDR3 length is 20 residues. Germline V gene data show CDR1 as LNHNV and CDR2 as YYDKDF (reference sequence). The CDR3 DNA sequence: TGTGCCACCAGCAGAGCCACGGGGACTAGCGGGACTCCAAGGGGCAATGAGCAGTTCTTC. Protein: CATSRATGTSGTPRGNEQFF.

The chain carries TRBV28 and TRBJ1-1; the match to TRBD1 covers 10 bases. The CDR3 has 15 residues. Trimming removed 6 bases from V and 11 bases from J; junction bases left unmatched: 15. Germline values: CDR1 MDHEN, CDR2 SYDVKM. CDR3 coding DNA: TGTGCCAGCAGCCCCCACAGAGACAGGGGGCCGGCTGCTTTCTTT. Its protein product is CASSPHRDRGPAAFF.

J is TRBJ2-3 and V is TRBV30; possibly TRBD2 for D (6 bases). The CDR3 contains 14 residues. The germline V gene has CDR1 GTSNPN and CDR2 SVGIG (reference sequence). V was clipped by 3 bases and J by 4 bases, with 14 bases between them. The CDR3 region has the DNA TGTGCCTGGAGGGACTACACAAAAGCAGATACGCAGTATTTT. Residues: CAWRDYTKADTQYF.

This clonotype occurred a few times. CDR3 in amino acids: CAISERGGTGGYEQYF. The CDR3 DNA reads as TGTGCCATCAGTGAGAGAGGCGGGACAGGGGGCTACGAGCAGTACTTC. The chain couples TRBV10-3 to TRBJ2-7, with TRBD1 identical over 11 bases. The trim removed 2 bases at V and 3 bases at J, leaving 6 bases unmatched. The CDR3 sequence is 16 residues long. Germline V CDR1 and CDR2: ENHRY, SYGVKD.

The chain couples TRBV12-3 or TRBV12-4 to TRBJ2-3; no clear D gene. This CDR3 comprises 14 residues. The V and J ends lost 7 bases and 5 bases respectively, with 16 bases between them. CDR3 sequence (DNA): TGTGCCAGCACCCTGGGTGCTGCAGAAGATACGCAGTATTTT. Its translation: CASTLGAAEDTQYF.